The T cell receptor (beta chain) under discussion was sequenced for a study of cytomegalovirus exposure and HLA in healthy donors. About the study: In a later analysis, it was reported that the 110 or so validation repertoires had been produced on the same platform as the 550 to 850 repertoires belonging to the first cohort.

CDR1 MNHEY and CDR2 SMNVEV come from the germline V gene (reference sequence). The junction had 5 bases not matched to a gene; V was cut back by 3 bases and J by 4 bases. The CDR3 has 14 residues. Produced via immunoSEQ multiplex PCR; TCRdb's table is partial and in-frame only. This table has some 50,000 clones, approximately 95% appearing once. The chain carries TRBV27 and TRBJ1-2, with TRBD1 identical over 7 bases. The sequenced sample was PBMCs. The origin of this receptor is a woman aged 18 to 35 in good health and CMV-seropositive. CDR3 coding DNA: TGTGCCAGCAGTTTGGAGGGGGCGGGCTATGGCTACACCTTC. Protein product: CASSLEGAGYGYTF.